Below are 10 T cell receptor beta chains sequenced from a single sample in a study of long-term antiretroviral therapy in people with HIV. A v3.0 immunoSEQ assay was performed at survey level. Only in-frame clones appear in the TCRdb table, and some are missing; sequencing was by immunoSEQ multiplex PCR. The sample yields 20,000 to 25,000 clones, over 80% seen once. The input for sequencing was unsorted PBMCs, taken 1.2 years after starting antiretroviral therapy. The receptors originated from a middle-aged woman with HIV.

This clone was counted between two and nine times. V gene TRBV18 combines with J gene TRBJ2-2, with a tentative D call TRBD2 (5 bases). The CDR3 spans 15 residues. Trimming cost V 5 bases and J 5 bases, with 15 bases left between them. The germline CDR1 and CDR2 sequences are KGHSH and LQKENI. CDR3 loop: CASSFRGADTGELFF. The CDR3 bases are TGTGCCAGCTCATTTCGGGGTGCTGATACCGGGGAGCTGTTTTTT. Full variable domain (outside the CDR3, taken from reference TRBV18 and TRBJ2-2): NAGVMQNPRHLVRRRGQEARLRCSPMKGHSHVYWYRQLPEEGLKFMVYLQKENIIDESGMPKERFSAEFPKEGPSILRIQQVVRGDSAAYFCASSFRGADTGELFFGEGSRLTVL.

The table lists this clone with a few counts. The chain couples TRBV19 to TRBJ2-2; D possibly corresponds to TRBD2 (5 bases). Germline lookup yields CDR1 LNHDA and CDR2 SQIVND (reference sequence). This CDR3 region has 14 residues. The V end lost 7 bases, the J end lost 0 bases, and 9 bases lay between the germline ends. The CDR3 DNA reads as TGTGCCAGTAAGGCGGGTTCGAACACCGGGGAGCTGTTTTTT. Encoded protein: CASKAGSNTGELFF.

The chain combines TRBV11-2 with TRBJ2-7, with D hard to call. The V end lost 4 bases, the J end lost 5 bases, and 9 bases lay between the germline ends. The CDR3 has 12 amino acids. The germline V gene has CDR1 SGHAT and CDR2 FQNNGV. CDR3 protein: CASSSPTDEQYF. CDR3 nucleotides: TGTGCCAGCAGCTCCCCCACGGACGAGCAGTACTTC. The whole variable domain, remainder taken from reference TRBV11-2 and TRBJ2-7, is EAGVAQSPRYKIIEKRQSVAFWCNPISGHATLYWYQQILGQGPKLLIQFQNNGVVDDSQLPKDRFSAERLKGVDSTLKIQPAKLEDSAVYLCASSSPTDEQYFGPGTRLTVT.

The rearrangement joins TRBV7-9 to TRBJ1-3, with D perhaps TRBD1 (5 bases). This CDR3 region has 14 residues. V was cut by 7 bases and J by 5 bases, with 15 bases left in between. The germline gives CDR1 SEHNR, CDR2 FQNEAQ (reference sequence). Here the CDR3 reads CASTLGNRRNTIYF. In DNA form, the CDR3 reads TGTGCCAGCACCCTGGGGAACAGGCGAAACACCATATATTTT.

This clone is labeled as medium-sized. The V gene is TRBV7-9, the J gene TRBJ2-7; 7 bases are a match to TRBD2. The CDR3 has 16 amino acids. The germline CDR1 and CDR2 sequences are SEHNR and FQNEAQ (reference sequence). The J segment lost 0 bases and the V segment lost 0 bases, leaving 5 bases of the junction unmatched. Here the CDR3 reads CASSLALGGSSYEQYF. CDR3 nucleotides: TGTGCCAGCAGCTTAGCGCTAGGCGGGAGCTCCTACGAGCAGTACTTC. Full variable domain (outside the CDR3, taken from reference TRBV7-9 and TRBJ2-7): DTGVSQNPRHKITKRGQNVTFRCDPISEHNRLYWYRQTLGQGPEFLTYFQNEAQLEKSRLLSDRFSAERPKGSFSTLEIQRTEQGDSAMYLCASSLALGGSSYEQYFGPGTRLTVT.

The chain links TRBV23-1 to TRBJ1-1; 10 nucleotides agree with TRBD1. TRBV23-1 is labeled an ORF, and its function is uncertain. This CDR3 has 18 amino acids. V was pared by 2 bases and J by 1 base, with 10 bases of the junction left unmatched. The DNA for the CDR3 is TGCGCCAGCAGTCAACGGACAGGGGGAGTTTACGCGAACACTGAAGCTTTCTTT. Residues: CASSQRTGGVYANTEAFF.

This sequence joins TRBV7-8 and TRBJ2-7; D might be TRBD1 (5 bases). This CDR3 region has 14 residues. V gave up 3 bases and J gave up 2 bases, with 11 bases separating them. Germline V gene data show CDR1 as SGHVS and CDR2 as FQNEAQ. CDR3 protein: CASSFQQGPYEQYF. In DNA, the CDR3 is TGTGCCAGCAGCTTTCAGCAGGGTCCCTACGAGCAGTACTTC.

This clone was recorded only once. The chain employs TRBV4-2 and TRBJ1-5; maybe TRBD1 (5 bases). Germline V gives CDR1 LGHNA, CDR2 YNFKEQ. Trimming took off 3 bases at V and 2 bases at J, with 20 bases between the two ends. This CDR3 has 18 residues. The CDR3 DNA follows: TGTGCCAGCAGCCATCCCAACTCCCAGGGTGCGGGCAATCAGCCCCAGCATTTT. Translation: CASSHPNSQGAGNQPQHF.

The chain joins TRBV15 to TRBJ2-7; D gene unclear. Germline lookup yields CDR1 LNHNV and CDR2 YYDKDF (reference sequence). The CDR3 loop spans 12 amino acids. V was shortened by 5 bases and J by 3 bases, with 8 bases between the two germline ends. Written as DNA, the CDR3 is TGTGCCACCAGCGTCATCAGCTACGAGCAGTACTTC. It translates to CATSVISYEQYF.

This chain connects TRBV6-5 to TRBJ2-7; no clear D. Germline values: CDR1 MNHEY, CDR2 SVGAGI. Trimming shortened V by 0 bases and J by 7 bases, and 10 bases separated the two germline ends. The CDR3 loop spans 13 amino acids. CDR3 nucleotides: TGTGCCAGCAGTTACTCCAGATTGAGGGAGCAGTACTTC. This translates into CASSYSRLREQYF.